These 28 T cell receptor beta chains came from one sample sequenced in a study of T cell responses to AZD1222 COVID-19 vaccine. Using immunoSEQ multiplex PCR, the repertoire was profiled, and TCRdb retains in-frame clones only, with some absent. The sample includes about 18,000 clones, roughly four fifths of them seen just once. The sequences come from peripheral blood, collected 28 days after the second AZD1222 dose. The receptors stem from an adult who received the AZD1222 COVID-19 vaccine.

As concerns this clone: Other DNA sequences in the same sample also yield this CDR3. The gene calls are TRBV5-1 and TRBJ1-1; D is unclear. Germline CDR1 SGHRS, CDR2 YFSETQ. The CDR3 contains 13 residues. The V end lost 4 bases, the J end lost 1 base, and 8 bases lay between the germline ends. The CDR3 spells CASSLNQNTEAFF. CDR3 DNA sequence: TGCGCCAGCAGCCTCAATCAGAACACTGAAGCTTTCTTT.

The chain is built from TRBV5-1 and TRBJ2-5; D might be TRBD2 (6 bases). Germline-derived CDR1 and CDR2 are SGHRS and YFSETQ. This CDR3 comprises 13 residues. V was pared by 4 bases and J by 2 bases, with 9 bases between. Here the CDR3 reads CASSAGTQETQYF. CDR3 in DNA: TGCGCCAGCAGCGCGGGGACTCAAGAGACCCAGTACTTC.

The CDR3 sequence is CSAPRTELGNEQFF. As DNA, the CDR3 is TGCAGCGCGCCACGGACAGAGCTGGGGAATGAGCAGTTCTTC. V is TRBV29-1 and J is TRBJ2-1, with D possibly being TRBD1 (6 bases). The length of the CDR3 is 14 residues. Germline V CDR1 and CDR2: SQVTM, ANQGSEA. Between the trimmed V and J ends, which lost 7 bases and 7 bases, there was a span of 20 bases.

The chain uses TRBV5-1 and TRBJ1-2, with TRBD1 identical over 7 bases. The germline gives CDR1 SGHRS, CDR2 YFSETQ. This CDR3 comprises 14 residues. Trimming removed 3 bases from V and 6 bases from J; junction bases left unmatched: 8. The CDR3 protein is CASSSPGQLHGYTF. CDR3 in DNA: TGCGCCAGCAGCTCTCCGGGACAGTTACATGGCTACACCTTC.

The chain employs TRBV19 and TRBJ2-1; 7 bases map to TRBD2. Trimming took 7 bases from V and 4 from J; bases not matched to a gene: 10. The CDR3 sequence is 15 residues long. From germline, CDR1 is LNHDA and CDR2 SQIVND (reference sequence). This CDR3 reads CASTPGGLRYNEQFF. CDR3 coding DNA: TGTGCCAGTACCCCGGGGGGACTACGATACAATGAGCAGTTCTTC. The full variable domain, with the rest looked up from reference TRBV19 and TRBJ2-1, is DGGITQSPKYLFRKEGQNVTLSCEQNLNHDAMYWYRQDPGQGLRLIYYSQIVNDFQKGDIAEGYSVSREKKESFPLTVTSAQKNPTAFYLCASTPGGLRYNEQFFGPGTRLTVL.

The genes are TRBV7-2 and TRBJ1-3; D is undetermined. The ends were cut back, 4 bases at V and 3 bases at J, with 7 bases in the middle. Germline V CDR1 and CDR2: SGHTA, FQGNSA. CDR3 length equals 13 residues. CDR3 DNA sequence: TGTGCCAGCAGCTCGGGATTTGGAAACACCATATATTTT. It yields the protein CASSSGFGNTIYF.

Points on this clone: The junction does not match germline at one end; this may be a read error. J is TRBJ2-7 and V is TRBV13, with 14 bases lining up with TRBD2. The CDR3 has 15 residues. The germline gives CDR1 PRHDT, CDR2 FYEKMQ (reference sequence). The chain's CDR3 is CASSLGTSGSYEQYF. CDR3 coding DNA: TGTGCCAGCAGCCTAGGGACTAGCGGGAGTTACGAGCAGTACTTC.

This clone rates as medium-sized. Here the CDR3 DNA reads TGTGCCAGCAGTTCGTGGGACCGTCTCGAGCAGTACTTC. It encodes CASSSWDRLEQYF. The chain recombines TRBV27 with TRBJ2-7; D may match TRBD1 or TRBD2 (5 bases each). The CDR3 has 13 amino acids. The V end was cut by 4 bases, the J end by 6 bases, with 13 bases between. Germline V gives CDR1 MNHEY, CDR2 SMNVEV (reference sequence).

The chain combines TRBV7-8 with TRBJ1-4, with D maybe TRBD1 (6 bases). This CDR3 contains 16 residues. Germline V gives CDR1 SGHVS, CDR2 FQNEAQ. The V end was cut by 3 bases, the J end by 5 bases, with 16 bases between. The CDR3 sequence is CASSFRGRQGNEKLFF. CDR3 sequence (DNA): TGTGCCAGCAGCTTCAGGGGTCGCCAGGGAAATGAAAAACTGTTTTTT.

J is TRBJ2-7 and V is TRBV10-3; TRBD2 aligns across 12 bases. Germline CDR1 and CDR2: ENHRY and SYGVKD. The CDR3 sequence is 15 residues long. V lost 7 bases and J lost 2; bases outside the gene matches: 6. This chain's CDR3 is CAINEGTSGPYEQYF. CDR3 DNA: TGTGCCATCAACGAGGGGACTAGCGGGCCCTACGAGCAGTACTTC.

The rearrangement links TRBV7-8 to TRBJ1-5, with 7 bases fitting TRBD1. The V and J ends lost 3 bases and 6 bases, in that order; junction bases with no gene match: 11. In germline, CDR1 is SGHVS, CDR2 FQNEAQ. This CDR3 region has 16 residues. This chain's CDR3 is CASSFMAQGGGQPQHF. As DNA, the CDR3 is TGTGCCAGCAGCTTCATGGCTCAGGGGGGCGGTCAGCCCCAGCATTTT.

The CDR3 loop is CASSSLDGSSSYEQYF. The CDR3 coding sequence is TGTGCCAGCAGCTCGCTGGACGGTTCGAGCTCCTACGAGCAGTACTTC. The rearrangement uses TRBV5-5 and TRBJ2-7; D gene unclear. The CDR3 is 16 residues long. Germline V gene sequence: CDR1 SGHKS, CDR2 YYEKEE (reference sequence). The V gene lost 3 bases and the J gene lost 0 bases, with 16 bases spanning the gap.

This clone was observed a single time. The chain has TRBV7-6 and TRBJ1-5, with unresolved D. The germline V gene has CDR1 SGHVS and CDR2 FNYEAQ. The CDR3 contains 13 residues. V shed 4 bases and J shed 7 bases, with 11 bases lying between them. The CDR3 DNA is TGTGCCAGCAGCTCCCAGGAGGGACAGCCCCAGCATTTT. It specifies CASSSQEGQPQHF.

There are a few counts of this clone. The chain links TRBV2 to TRBJ2-7; 16 nucleotides line up with TRBD2. The CDR3 has 19 residues. The V gene end was trimmed by 6 bases and the J gene end by 8 bases; junction bases not matched to a gene: 19. From germline, CDR1 is SNHLY and CDR2 FYNNEI. CDR3 protein: CASSASGTSGGAELGQQYF. In DNA form, the CDR3 reads TGTGCCAGCAGCGCCTCCGGGACTAGCGGGGGGGCCGAACTGGGCCAGCAGTACTTC.

This sequence joins TRBV5-6 and TRBJ1-1, with 9 positions matching TRBD1. This CDR3 spans 14 amino acids. The J segment lost 4 bases and the V segment lost 4 bases, leaving 5 bases of the junction unmatched. Per the germline V gene, CDR1 is SGHDT and CDR2 is YYEEEE. The CDR3 sequence is CASSTQGAGTEAFF. The CDR3 nucleotides are TGTGCCAGCAGCACACAGGGGGCAGGCACTGAAGCTTTCTTT. The variable domain in full, with the rest retrieved from reference TRBV5-6 and TRBJ1-1, is DAGVTQSPTHLIKTRGQQVTLRCSPKSGHDTVSWYQQALGQGPQFIFQYYEEEERQRGNFPDRFSGHQFPNYSSELNVNALLLGDSALYLCASSTQGAGTEAFFGQGTRLTVV.

This rearrangement joins TRBV20-1 to TRBJ1-2; no clear D. V lost 0 bases and J 6 bases, leaving 5 bases between the germline ends. This CDR3 spans 11 amino acids. The V gene's germline CDR1 is DFQATT and CDR2 SNEGSKA (reference sequence). CDR3 residues: CSAREKHGYTF. CDR3 sequence (DNA): TGCAGTGCTAGAGAGAAACATGGCTACACCTTC.

The genes are TRBV5-1 and TRBJ2-3; 9 nucleotides line up with TRBD2. V gave up 6 bases and J gave up 0 bases; unmatched junction bases: 5. The CDR3 loop spans 15 amino acids. The V gene's germline CDR1 is SGHRS and CDR2 YFSETQ. CDR3 bases: TGCGCCAGCACTAGCGGGGTAACTAGCACAGATACGCAGTATTTT. As protein: CASTSGVTSTDTQYF.

The chain links TRBV19 to TRBJ1-4; 8 bases fit TRBD1. The CDR3 contains 15 residues. V lost 3 bases and J lost 8; bases outside the gene matches: 8. Looked up from germline, CDR1 is LNHDA and CDR2 is SQIVND (reference sequence). CDR3 sequence (DNA): TGTGCCAGTAGTATTGGGGGGACAGGATCCGAAAAACTGTTTTTT. It yields the protein CASSIGGTGSEKLFF.

The chain links TRBV24-1 to TRBJ2-1, with TRBD2 identical over 11 bases. Germline V gene lookup returns CDR1 KGHDR and CDR2 SFDVKD. J lost 0 bases, V lost 4 bases, and 10 bases had no gene match. CDR3 length: 19 amino acids. Here the CDR3 DNA reads TGTGCCACCAGTGACACTGCTAGCGGGGGGCCTCTCTCCTACAATGAGCAGTTCTTC. This gives the protein CATSDTASGGPLSYNEQFF.

This clone is a singleton in its sample. V and J are TRBV12-5 and TRBJ1-5; D is uncertain. The germline V gene encodes CDR1 LGHNT and CDR2 FRNRAP. V was pared by 8 bases and J by 2 bases, with 13 bases between. The CDR3 is made up of 14 amino acids. Here the CDR3 DNA reads TGTGCTAGTTCTACCGGGTCGGGCAATCAGCCCCAGCATTTT. This sequence encodes CASSTGSGNQPQHF.

This chain links TRBV18 with TRBJ1-2, with D perhaps matching TRBD1 (5 bases). V lost 1 base and J 3 bases, leaving 15 bases between the germline ends. The germline CDR1 and CDR2 sequences are KGHSH and LQKENI. The CDR3 consists of 16 residues. CDR3 nucleotide sequence: TGTGCCAGCTCACCACAAGGTCCCACAGGTGACTATGGCTACACCTTC. Translation gives CASSPQGPTGDYGYTF.

The gene calls are TRBV5-6 and TRBJ1-3; TRBD1 agrees at 7 bases. The CDR3 has 14 amino acids. With V trimmed by 0 bases and J by 4 bases, 1 base remained unmatched. Germline V gene sequence: CDR1 SGHDT, CDR2 YYEEEE. The CDR3 reads CASSLGTGGNTIYF. CDR3 DNA sequence: TGTGCCAGCAGCTTGGGGACAGGAGGAAACACCATATATTTT.

V gene TRBV28 combines with J gene TRBJ1-2; D is ambiguous. The CDR3 consists of 16 residues. Between the trimmed V and J ends, which lost 5 bases and 0 bases, there was a span of 16 bases. From germline, CDR1 is MDHEN and CDR2 SYDVKM. CDR3 residues: CASSPPHSPSNYGYTF. Here the CDR3 DNA reads TGTGCCAGCAGTCCCCCCCACAGCCCATCTAACTATGGCTACACCTTC.

The gene calls are TRBV4-3 and TRBJ2-7, with a possible D match to TRBD1 (7 bases). The germline CDR1 and CDR2 sequences are LGHNA and YSLEER. V lost 4 bases and J lost 2, with 12 bases in between. This CDR3 region has 14 residues. CDR3 nucleotides: TGCGCCAGCAGCCTGGCAGGGGGGACCTACGAGCAGTACTTC. Translating it yields CASSLAGGTYEQYF.

The rearrangement links TRBV6-5 to TRBJ1-2; TRBD1 agrees at 8 bases. V lost 6 bases and J lost 3; bases outside the gene matches: 6. The CDR3 is made up of 14 amino acids. Germline V gives CDR1 MNHEY, CDR2 SVGAGI. The CDR3 DNA reads TGTGCCAGCAGGATGGGACAGGATTACTATGGCTACACCTTC. This codes for CASRMGQDYYGYTF.

This sequence joins TRBV18 and TRBJ2-2; 7 nucleotides align to TRBD2. This CDR3 is built from 15 residues. Germline CDR1 and CDR2: KGHSH and LQKENI. The J segment lost 2 bases and the V segment lost 3 bases, leaving 3 bases of the junction unmatched. The CDR3 is CASSPSGGNTGELFF. CDR3 nucleotides: TGTGCCAGCTCACCTTCGGGGGGAAACACCGGGGAGCTGTTTTTT. Filled out from reference TRBV18 and TRBJ2-2, the complete variable domain reads NAGVMQNPRHLVRRRGQEARLRCSPMKGHSHVYWYRQLPEEGLKFMVYLQKENIIDESGMPKERFSAEFPKEGPSILRIQQVVRGDSAAYFCASSPSGGNTGELFFGEGSRLTVL.

The CDR3: CASSEVAGNIQYF. The CDR3 coding sequence is TGTGCCAGCAGTGAAGTGGCAGGTAACATTCAGTACTTC. The chain has TRBV6-4 and TRBJ2-4; D unresolved. CDR1 is MRHNA, CDR2 SNTAGT, per germline. With 3 bases removed from V and 7 bases from J, the gap between germline ends came to 10 bases. The CDR3 is made up of 13 amino acids.

The chain is built from TRBV5-6 and TRBJ2-5; D may be TRBD1 (6 bases). Trimming took off 4 bases at V and 4 bases at J, with 20 bases between the two ends. Germline CDR1 SGHDT, CDR2 YYEEEE. The CDR3 is 16 amino acids. DNA for the CDR3: TGTGCCAGCAGCGGGGGCAGGGGATTATCACGAGAGACCCAGTACTTC. This gives the protein CASSGGRGLSRETQYF.